What follows are 12 T cell receptor beta chains derived from one specimen sequenced in a study of shared T cell receptors in the human thymus. Only in-frame clones appear in the TCRdb table, and some are missing; sequencing was by immunoSEQ multiplex PCR. Found here are almost 550,000 clones, 75% to 80% of them singletons; the top ten hold roughly 0.013%. This sample was also put to use in a study of human thymus T cells.

The sequenced material came from thymocytes. These receptors were collected from a boy younger than two with a congenital heart defect.

V and J are TRBV27 and TRBJ2-7; 8 nucleotides match TRBD1. The CDR3 is 13 amino acids. Germline-derived CDR1 and CDR2 are MNHEY and SMNVEV (reference sequence). Trimming cost V 2 bases and J 4 bases; bases outside gene matches: 1. The CDR3 spells CASSLGDRYEQYF. The CDR3 DNA reads as TGTGCCAGCAGTTTAGGGGACAGGTACGAGCAGTACTTC.

The chain couples TRBV12-5 to TRBJ2-4; 14 bases are a match to TRBD2. V was pared by 5 bases and J by 1 base, with 1 base of the junction left unmatched. Germline V gives CDR1 LGHNT, CDR2 FRNRAP. The CDR3 is 16 amino acids. CDR3 sequence: CASGRLAGGAKNIQYF. Here the CDR3 DNA reads TGTGCTAGTGGTAGACTAGCGGGAGGGGCCAAAAACATTCAGTACTTC.

This rearrangement joins TRBV18 to TRBJ1-1; possible D gene TRBD1, 6 bases. Germline CDR1 is KGHSH and CDR2 is LQKENI. This CDR3 is 14 amino acids long. Trimming removed 3 bases at V and 3 bases at J, with 11 bases between. CDR3 residues: CASSPGEGDTEAFF. For the CDR3, the DNA is TGTGCCAGCTCACCGGGGGAGGGGGACACTGAAGCTTTCTTT.

The CDR3 sequence is CASSKQGQGWGNTIYF. The CDR3 DNA reads TGTGCCAGCAGCAAACAGGGGCAAGGGTGGGGAAACACCATATATTTT. The rearrangement uses TRBV6-6 and TRBJ1-3; 7 nucleotides align to TRBD1. Looked up from germline, CDR1 is MNHNY and CDR2 is SVGAGI (reference sequence). CDR3 length: 16 amino acids. Losses at the gene ends were 6 bases for V and 4 bases for J; bases not matched to a gene: 12.

V and J are TRBV20-1 and TRBJ1-1; D not certain. Germline V gives CDR1 DFQATT, CDR2 SNEGSKA (reference sequence). This CDR3 contains 11 residues. V was cut by 5 bases and J by 0 bases, with 4 bases left in between. CDR3 nucleotides: TGCAGTGCTGACATGAACACTGAAGCTTTCTTT. It specifies CSADMNTEAFF.

This clone was found a few times. The genes are TRBV4-1 and TRBJ2-5; 9 nucleotides align to TRBD1. This CDR3 is built from 21 residues. V trimming: 0 bases; J trimming: 1 base; junction bases outside the gene matches: 18. Germline CDR1 and CDR2: MGHRA and YSYEKL. The CDR3 DNA is TGCGCCAGCAGCCAAGACGGGCCTTCACAGGGACAGGGTGGGGGCCAAGAGACCCAGTACTTC. Its translation: CASSQDGPSQGQGGGQETQYF.

This clone was seen once. The chain couples TRBV14 to TRBJ2-5, with 9 nucleotides matching TRBD2. Germline V gene sequence: CDR1 SGHDN, CDR2 FVKESK. The CDR3 has 16 amino acids. V lost 0 bases and J lost 7; bases outside the gene matches: 9. The CDR3 loop reads CASSQEGWREGRTQYF. CDR3 coding DNA: TGTGCCAGCAGCCAAGAAGGATGGCGGGAGGGACGGACCCAGTACTTC.

The chain carries TRBV19 and TRBJ1-5; TRBD1 matches 8 bases. J was trimmed by 7 bases and V by 0 bases; bases with no gene match: 14. Looked up from germline, CDR1 is LNHDA and CDR2 is SQIVND (reference sequence). The CDR3 consists of 18 residues. The DNA of the CDR3 is TGTGCCAGTAGTATAGAACAGGACAGGGATAGGCACAGGCAGCCCCAGCATTTT. This codes for CASSIEQDRDRHRQPQHF.

This chain connects TRBV6-4 to TRBJ1-1, with D maybe TRBD1 (5 bases). Germline values: CDR1 MRHNA, CDR2 SNTAGT. CDR3 length: 14 residues. V lost 7 bases, J lost 4 bases, and 16 bases lay in between. For the CDR3, the DNA is TGTGCCAGCACCCCAGGGATTGGTGGCACTGAAGCTTTCTTT. The encoded protein is CASTPGIGGTEAFF.

The chain uses TRBV5-1 and TRBJ1-1; 9 bases map to TRBD1. Germline V gene lookup returns CDR1 SGHRS and CDR2 YFSETQ. V lost 3 bases, J lost 9 bases, and 12 bases stayed unmatched. This CDR3 is built from 15 residues. For the CDR3, the DNA is TGCGCCAGCAGCTCCAAAACAACACAGGGGGCGAAAGCTTTCTTT. As protein: CASSSKTTQGAKAFF.

The chain combines TRBV29-1 with TRBJ2-7; D not resolved. Germline CDR1 and CDR2: SQVTM and ANQGSEA. Trimming removed 4 bases from V and 2 bases from J, with 15 bases in between. CDR3 length: 14 amino acids. CDR3 amino acids: CSVVAATSAYEQYF. CDR3 DNA: TGCAGCGTTGTTGCCGCGACATCGGCCTACGAGCAGTACTTC.

The V and J genes are TRBV25-1 and TRBJ2-3; perhaps TRBD2 as D (5 bases). V was shortened by 1 base and J by 2 bases, with 10 bases between the two germline ends. CDR3 length: 15 residues. Germline V gene data show CDR1 as MGHDK and CDR2 as SYGVNS. CDR3 sequence reads: CASSESREITDTQYF. The CDR3 DNA is TGTGCCAGCAGTGAATCGAGGGAGATCACAGATACGCAGTATTTT.